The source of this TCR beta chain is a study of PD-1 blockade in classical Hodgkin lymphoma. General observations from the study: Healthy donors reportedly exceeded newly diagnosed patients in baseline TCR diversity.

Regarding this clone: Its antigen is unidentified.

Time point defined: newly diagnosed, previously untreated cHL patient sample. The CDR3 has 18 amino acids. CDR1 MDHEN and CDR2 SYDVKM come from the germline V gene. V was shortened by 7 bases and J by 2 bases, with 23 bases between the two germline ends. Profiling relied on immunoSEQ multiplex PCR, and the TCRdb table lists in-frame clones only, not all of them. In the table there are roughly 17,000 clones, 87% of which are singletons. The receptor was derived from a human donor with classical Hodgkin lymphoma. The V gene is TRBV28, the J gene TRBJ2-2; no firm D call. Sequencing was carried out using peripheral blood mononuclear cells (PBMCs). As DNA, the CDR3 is TGTGCCAGCACCTCCTTCGGTGCAGGCAGCTTTAACACCGGGGAGCTGTTTTTT. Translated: CASTSFGAGSFNTGELFF.